Following are 29 T cell receptor beta chains from one sample sequenced in a study of blood T cell repertoires in COVID-19. Profiled with immunoSEQ multiplex PCR; TCRdb holds only in-frame clones, not every one. The repertoire holds some 180,000 clones, with about 88% as singletons. The specimen was PBMCs or T cells enriched from blood (not recorded which). The receptors originated from a woman in her thirties or forties in a cohort exposed to, infected with or recovered from COVID-19 (not recorded which).

The V and J genes are TRBV6-6 and TRBJ2-1; D may be TRBD2 (6 bases). Germline V gene data show CDR1 as MNHNY and CDR2 as SVGAGI (reference sequence). The length of the CDR3 is 15 residues. Trimming stripped 6 bases from V and 6 bases from J, with 18 bases between. The CDR3, as DNA: TGTGCCAGCAGCGTCCGACTAGACGGAGGCAATGAGCAGTTCTTC. Protein sequence: CASSVRLDGGNEQFF.

J is TRBJ1-2 and V is TRBV3-1 (or the pseudogene TRBV3-2), with 7 bases matching TRBD1. V lost 0 bases and J lost 5; bases outside the gene matches: 6. The CDR3 has 15 amino acids. CDR1 LGHDT and CDR2 YNNKEL come from the germline V gene (reference sequence). The CDR3 sequence: CASSQDPTGAYGYTF. DNA of the CDR3: TGTGCCAGCAGCCAAGATCCAACAGGGGCATATGGCTACACCTTC.

The chain has TRBV5-1 and TRBJ2-7; 11 bases line up with TRBD1. The ends lost 5 bases at V and 3 bases at J; junction bases unmatched: 1. Germline CDR1 is SGHRS and CDR2 is YFSETQ. CDR3 length equals 13 residues. CDR3 nucleotide sequence: TGCGCCAGCAGTGGGACAGGGGGCTACGAGCAGTACTTC. Translation: CASSGTGGYEQYF.

This clone showed up many times. The rearrangement joins TRBV6-2 or TRBV6-3 to TRBJ2-2; TRBD2 matches at 8 bases. This CDR3 is built from 16 residues. The ends lost 4 bases at V and 7 bases at J; junction bases unmatched: 11. The V gene's germline CDR1 is MNHEY and CDR2 SVGEGT. DNA for the CDR3: TGTGCCAGCAGTTTAGCGGGACCAGACGGGGGCGGGGAGCTGTTTTTT. This sequence encodes CASSLAGPDGGGELFF.

The chain is built from TRBV19 and TRBJ1-4; no clear D gene. This CDR3 is 13 amino acids long. V lost 5 bases to trimming and J lost 0 bases, with 4 bases between them. The germline V gene has CDR1 LNHDA and CDR2 SQIVND (reference sequence). The CDR3 here is CASSSATNEKLFF. The CDR3 DNA sequence: TGTGCCAGTAGTTCTGCAACTAATGAAAAACTGTTTTTT.

The CDR3, as DNA: TGCGCCAGCAGCCAAGATCCAGGACAGGGGGGGTTCACTGAAGCTTTCTTT. Encoded protein: CASSQDPGQGGFTEAFF. The V and J genes are TRBV4-1 and TRBJ1-1; TRBD1 matches at 10 bases. Germline V gene lookup returns CDR1 MGHRA and CDR2 YSYEKL. This CDR3 has 17 residues. With 0 bases clipped from V and 4 bases from J, the junction kept 8 bases outside the gene matches.

This clone appeared once. The chain has TRBV11-2 and TRBJ2-3, with D unresolved. This CDR3 has 12 amino acids. CDR1 SGHAT and CDR2 FQNNGV come from the germline V gene. Trimming stripped 4 bases from V and 1 base from J, with 3 bases between. The CDR3 nucleotides are TGTGCCAGCAGCTCTCGCACAGATACGCAGTATTTT. Its translation: CASSSRTDTQYF.

This clone was detected once. The rearrangement uses TRBV12-3 or TRBV12-4 and TRBJ2-7; 7 bases map to TRBD1. This CDR3 is built from 13 residues. J was trimmed by 1 base and V by 6 bases; bases with no gene match: 3. In nucleotides, the CDR3 is TGTGCCAGCAGGACAGGGAATTCCTACGAGCAGTACTTC. Translated, it gives CASRTGNSYEQYF.

V usage is TRBV30 and J usage is TRBJ1-1; D possibly corresponds to TRBD1 (6 bases). CDR3 length equals 16 residues. V lost 1 base to trimming and J lost 2 bases, with 17 bases between them. From germline, CDR1 is GTSNPN and CDR2 SVGIG (reference sequence). The CDR3 DNA reads TGTGCCTGGAGTGGAGGGCCCGGACAGTTTAACACTGAAGCTTTCTTT. This encodes CAWSGGPGQFNTEAFF.

The chain combines TRBV10-3 with TRBJ2-7; D is ambiguous. In germline, CDR1 is ENHRY, CDR2 SYGVKD. This CDR3 contains 13 residues. The V end lost 0 bases, the J end lost 12 bases, and 15 bases lay between the germline ends. The CDR3 is CAISESLSRQLYF. The CDR3 nucleotides are TGTGCCATCAGTGAGTCTCTCTCCAGGCAGCTGTACTTC.

The chain carries TRBV11-2 and TRBJ1-6, with 7 bases that match TRBD1. The CDR3 sequence is 16 residues long. With 8 bases clipped from V and 8 bases from J, the junction kept 15 bases outside the gene matches. Germline V gene data show CDR1 as SGHAT and CDR2 as FQNNGV. The CDR3 DNA is TGTGCCAGCTCAGGACCGGCCGGGACAGCATATTCACCCCTCCACTTT. Amino acid sequence: CASSGPAGTAYSPLHF.

The J gene is TRBJ2-7, the V gene TRBV27; 7 positions agree with TRBD2. The length of the CDR3 is 13 residues. V dropped 3 bases and J dropped 6; count of bases not matched to a gene: 5. Germline V gene sequence: CDR1 MNHEY, CDR2 SMNVEV (reference sequence). DNA for the CDR3: TGTGCCAGCAGTTTCCAGAGACTAGCCGAGCAGTACTTC. It translates to CASSFQRLAEQYF.

This clone occurred a few times. This rearrangement joins TRBV5-4 to TRBJ2-5; the match to TRBD2 covers 11 bases. There are 15 residues in the CDR3. V was pared by 1 base and J by 5 bases, with 4 bases of the junction left unmatched. Germline V CDR1 and CDR2: SGHNT, YYREEE (reference sequence). The DNA of the CDR3 is TGTGCCAGCAGCTTGACTAGCGGGAGCTGGGAGACCCAGTACTTC. As protein: CASSLTSGSWETQYF.

This clone was observed a single time. The CDR3 nucleotides read TGCGCCAGCAGTGAAGGGGGCGGGGAGCTGTTTTTT. Protein: CASSEGGGELFF. V is TRBV10-1 and J is TRBJ2-2, with TRBD1 as a possible D gene (6 bases). This CDR3 contains 12 residues. Germline CDR1 WNHNN, CDR2 SYGVQD (reference sequence). Trimming stripped 3 bases from V and 7 bases from J, with 6 bases between.

This rearrangement joins TRBV12-3 or TRBV12-4 to TRBJ1-1; D unclear. The CDR3 is 13 amino acids. The V end was cut by 1 base, the J end by 5 bases, with 8 bases between. In DNA, the CDR3 is TGTGCCAGCAGTTTAGGGCCGTTGACTGAAGCTTTCTTT. Translating it yields CASSLGPLTEAFF.

This clone appeared a single time. This rearrangement joins TRBV11-2 to TRBJ2-1; weak D call: TRBD1 (5 bases). CDR3 length: 14 amino acids. V lost 1 base and J lost 8, with 12 bases in between. Germline CDR1 SGHAT, CDR2 FQNNGV. The CDR3 protein is CASSLGTTVYEQFF. The CDR3 nucleotides read TGTGCCAGCAGCTTAGGGACAACGGTATATGAGCAGTTCTTC.

The chain's CDR3 is CASSETSGGWEETQYF. The CDR3 region has the DNA TGTGCCAGCAGTGAGACTAGCGGGGGGTGGGAAGAGACCCAGTACTTC. This chain joins TRBV2 and TRBJ2-5, with 13 bases aligning to TRBD2. The CDR3 covers 16 residues. V trimming: 3 bases; J trimming: 3 bases; junction bases outside the gene matches: 4. Per the germline V gene, CDR1 is SNHLY and CDR2 is FYNNEI. Variable domain in full (rest from reference TRBV2 and TRBJ2-5): EPEVTQTPSHQVTQMGQEVILRCVPISNHLYFYWYRQILGQKVEFLVSFYNNEISEKSEIFDDQFSVERPDGSNFTLKIRSTKLEDSAMYFCASSETSGGWEETQYFGPGTRLLVL.

The rearrangement links TRBV5-1 to TRBJ2-7, with D perhaps TRBD1 (5 bases). Trimming removed 4 bases at V and 5 bases at J, with 16 bases between. Germline-derived CDR1 and CDR2 are SGHRS and YFSETQ. The CDR3 length is 14 residues. CDR3 amino acids: CASSPRTRSDEQYF. For the CDR3, the DNA is TGCGCCAGCAGCCCCCGGACACGATCCGACGAGCAGTACTTC.

This chain joins TRBV29-1 and TRBJ2-2; D might be TRBD2 (5 bases). Trimming stripped 7 bases from V and 4 bases from J, with 13 bases between. Germline V gene data show CDR1 as SQVTM and CDR2 as ANQGSEA. This CDR3 is built from 13 residues. The CDR3: CSGRVGATGELFF. The CDR3 DNA reads TGCAGCGGGCGGGTGGGAGCCACCGGGGAGCTGTTTTTT.

The genes are TRBV11-3 and TRBJ1-5; TRBD1 might be the D (5 bases). The germline V gene encodes CDR1 SGHNT and CDR2 YENEEA. This CDR3 is built from 15 residues. Trimming shortened V by 9 bases and J by 5 bases, and 20 bases separated the two germline ends. This CDR3 is CARDYKGQLYQPQHF. The CDR3 DNA sequence: TGTGCCAGGGACTACAAGGGGCAGCTCTATCAGCCCCAGCATTTT.

The V gene is TRBV7-9, the J gene TRBJ2-7; the match to TRBD1 covers 9 bases. Germline trimming cut 4 bases from V and 7 bases from J; bases unmatched to any gene: 8. The V gene's germline CDR1 is SEHNR and CDR2 FQNEAQ (reference sequence). This CDR3 spans 14 amino acids. Here the CDR3 DNA reads TGTGCCAGCAGCTCGGACAGGGGAATAAGGGAGCAGTACTTC. Translating gives CASSSDRGIREQYF. Based on the CDR3 plus reference TRBV7-9 and TRBJ2-7, the full variable domain is DTGVSQNPRHKITKRGQNVTFRCDPISEHNRLYWYRQTLGQGPEFLTYFQNEAQLEKSRLLSDRFSAERPKGSFSTLEIQRTEQGDSAMYLCASSSDRGIREQYFGPGTRLTVT.

The J gene is TRBJ2-7, the V gene TRBV7-9; TRBD2 aligns across 7 bases. The CDR3 covers 15 residues. Germline V CDR1 and CDR2: SEHNR, FQNEAQ (reference sequence). Unmatched junction bases numbered 10, after V lost 6 bases and J lost 2 bases. This chain's CDR3 is CASRPLPGGTYEQYF. CDR3 DNA sequence: TGTGCCAGCAGACCTCTTCCGGGAGGTACCTACGAGCAGTACTTC.

The chain employs TRBV19 and TRBJ2-5, with 9 bases aligning to TRBD1. V was clipped by 1 base and J by 4 bases; unmatched bases: 7. The CDR3 is 16 residues long. The germline V gene encodes CDR1 LNHDA and CDR2 SQIVND (reference sequence). The CDR3 loop is CASSIVGTGRSETQYF. CDR3 bases: TGTGCCAGTAGTATAGTTGGGACAGGGAGGTCAGAGACCCAGTACTTC.

This clone was recorded a few times. The chain is built from TRBV11-2 and TRBJ1-2, with D possibly matching TRBD1 (5 bases). V lost 1 base and J 5 bases, leaving 11 bases between the germline ends. Per germline, CDR1 SGHAT and CDR2 FQNNGV. CDR3 length equals 14 residues. The DNA of the CDR3 is TGTGCCAGCAGCTTAGGGGGCAGGCTATATGGCTACACCTTC. This translates into CASSLGGRLYGYTF.

The rearrangement uses TRBV11-2 and TRBJ2-7; perhaps TRBD2 as D (5 bases). Germline lookup yields CDR1 SGHAT and CDR2 FQNNGV. The CDR3 extends over 11 amino acids. Trimming took 5 bases from V and 6 from J, leaving 8 bases between them. CDR3: CASSTRGEQYF. Here the CDR3 DNA reads TGTGCCAGCAGCACCCGGGGCGAGCAGTACTTC. The variable domain in full, with the rest retrieved from reference TRBV11-2 and TRBJ2-7, is EAGVAQSPRYKIIEKRQSVAFWCNPISGHATLYWYQQILGQGPKLLIQFQNNGVVDDSQLPKDRFSAERLKGVDSTLKIQPAKLEDSAVYLCASSTRGEQYFGPGTRLTVT.

The V call is TRBV27, the J call TRBJ1-5; D gene ambiguous. The germline V gene has CDR1 MNHEY and CDR2 SMNVEV (reference sequence). The CDR3 runs 13 residues. V lost 2 bases and J lost 5, with 7 bases in between. CDR3 amino acids: CASSLNSYQPQHF. CDR3 DNA: TGTGCCAGCAGTTTAAACAGCTATCAGCCCCAGCATTTT.

The V gene is TRBV7-9, the J gene TRBJ2-1, with D hard to call. Trimming took off 7 bases at V and 0 bases at J, with 13 bases between the two ends. Germline V gene sequence: CDR1 SEHNR, CDR2 FQNEAQ (reference sequence). The CDR3 runs 15 residues. CDR3 DNA sequence: TGTGCCAGCACCCCCCTGAGCCACTCCTACAATGAGCAGTTCTTC. As protein: CASTPLSHSYNEQFF.

CDR3 nucleotide sequence: TGTGCCAGCAGCTTAATAAGGACTAGCGGGGCGCACTACGAGCAGTACTTC. This translates into CASSLIRTSGAHYEQYF. The V gene is TRBV11-3, the J gene TRBJ2-7; TRBD2 matches 12 bases. The V segment lost 2 bases and the J segment 3 bases; nucleotides outside the gene matches: 8. The CDR3 spans 17 residues. Germline V CDR1 and CDR2: SGHNT, YENEEA.

The V call is TRBV7-9, the J call TRBJ1-1; 7 bases align to TRBD1. The length of the CDR3 is 15 residues. V lost 3 bases to trimming and J lost 1 base; unmatched junction nucleotides: 5. Germline-derived CDR1 and CDR2 are SEHNR and FQNEAQ (reference sequence). This CDR3 is CASSFSTGPNTEAFF. CDR3 bases: TGTGCCAGCAGCTTTTCGACAGGGCCGAACACTGAAGCTTTCTTT.